The T cell receptor (beta chain) described here comes from a study of vaccination and CD4 T cells after COVID-19. Across the study: Overlapping SARS-CoV-2, HCoV-NL63, HCoV-OC43 and HCoV-229E spike peptides stimulated the cells. General study findings and limits: Convalescent patients' vaccine-specific clones were spike mono-reactive in 304 of 307 cases.

In regard to this clonotype: The antigen is unknown.

Cultured CD4+ T-cell DNA underwent Oncomine TCR Beta short-read sequencing. TCRdb called the PCR reads again in MiXCR, with one record for every CDR3 protein. This sample has around 8,400 distinct CDR3 sequences; approximately 52% occur once, and the top ten carry approximately 29%. The germline V gene encodes CDR1 KGHSH and CDR2 LQKENI. V lost 6 bases and J 0 bases, leaving 5 bases between the germline ends. The CDR3 length is 12 residues. Treatment: roughly ten-day PBMC culture with coronavirus spike peptide pools or control peptides (ViraFEST assay). TCRs were sequenced by ViraFEST after antigen-specific T cells had been expanded with peptide pools. Half-medium changes with fresh IL-2 medium occurred on days 3 and 7.

The receptor comes from a human donor who had recovered from COVID-19. Sequencing used CD4+ T cells from blood, cultured in vitro. The chain joins TRBV18 to TRBJ2-5; D is ambiguous. The CDR3 protein is CASSQYQETQYF. The CDR3, as DNA: TGTGCCAGCTCGCAGTACCAAGAGACCCAGTACTTC.